A selection of T cell receptor beta chains follows, all from one sample in a study of CD8 T cells in ankylosing spondylitis. TCRdb reanalysed the 5' RACE reads using MiXCR and keeps one entry per CDR3 protein. Of hundreds of thousands of distinct CDR3 sequences listed, less than 25% are singletons. The source material was blood, either unsorted or a sorted T cell fraction (not recorded which). Receptor source: a female donor with ankylosing spondylitis or in good health (not recorded which). Each CDR3 is given with its conserved first and last residue. Each record gives: J gene, D gene, V gene, clone size, CDR3 DNA, CDR3 protein. A D gene is named only where the DNA matches it firmly. For some rows the clone size is stated as once, few or many, or as a class when expanded; others skip it.

J gene: TRBJ2-1
D gene: TRBD2
V gene: TRBV11-2
clone size: many
CDR3 DNA: TGTGCCAGCAGCCCACTAGCGGGAGTTCGGTGGGAGCAGTTCTTC
CDR3 protein: CASSPLAGVRWEQFF

J gene: TRBJ2-7
D gene: -
V gene: TRBV28
clone size: -
CDR3 DNA: TGTGCCAGCAGTTGGACTTACTCCTACGAGCAGTACTTC
CDR3 protein: CASSWTYSYEQYF

J gene: TRBJ2-2
D gene: TRBD1
V gene: TRBV6-1
clone size: -
CDR3 DNA: TGTGCCAGCAGCAGGACAGGGTGGGCCGGGGAGCTGTTTTTT
CDR3 protein: CASSRTGWAGELFF

J gene: TRBJ2-3
D gene: TRBD2
V gene: TRBV24-1
clone size: -
CDR3 DNA: TGTGCCACCAGTGAGCCAGCGGGAGGGGATACGCAGTATTTT
CDR3 protein: CATSEPAGGDTQYF

J gene: TRBJ1-1
D gene: TRBD1
V gene: TRBV7-9
clone size: few
CDR3 DNA: TGTGCCAGCAGCCACCGGGACAGGTACACTGAAGCTTTCTTT
CDR3 protein: CASSHRDRYTEAFF

J gene: TRBJ2-1
D gene: TRBD2
V gene: TRBV20-1
clone size: -
CDR3 DNA: TGCAGTGCTAGAGCCAGAAGACTAGCGCCTTACAATGAGCAGTTCTTC
CDR3 protein: CSARARRLAPYNEQFF

J gene: TRBJ2-7
D gene: TRBD1
V gene: TRBV6-1
clone size: -
CDR3 DNA: TGTGCCAGCTCTAACCCAGACAGGGGGCGTGTCGAGCAGTACTTC
CDR3 protein: CASSNPDRGRVEQYF

J gene: TRBJ2-7
D gene: -
V gene: TRBV20-1
clone size: -
CDR3 DNA: TGCAGTGCTTTGGGACGCCTCTCCAGCTACGAGCAGTACTTC
CDR3 protein: CSALGRLSSYEQYF

J gene: TRBJ1-1
D gene: -
V gene: TRBV20-1
clone size: -
CDR3 DNA: TGCAGTGCTAGTGTGCAGGATGAAGCTTTCTTT
CDR3 protein: CSASVQDEAFF

J gene: TRBJ1-2
D gene: -
V gene: TRBV6-5
clone size: -
CDR3 DNA: TGTGCCAGCAGTTATCGGGCGGGGTATGGCTACACCTTC
CDR3 protein: CASSYRAGYGYTF

J gene: TRBJ2-3
D gene: TRBD2
V gene: TRBV29-1
clone size: many
CDR3 DNA: TGCAGCGCTGCACCCCCGGGACTAGCTGGAGATACGCAGTATTTT
CDR3 protein: CSAAPPGLAGDTQYF

J gene: TRBJ2-1
D gene: TRBD1
V gene: TRBV7-2
clone size: -
CDR3 DNA: TGTGCCAGCAGCTCCCTAGGGACAGGGGTTGTCAATGAGCAGTTCTTC
CDR3 protein: CASSSLGTGVVNEQFF

J gene: TRBJ2-3
D gene: -
V gene: TRBV20-1
clone size: -
CDR3 DNA: TGCAGTGCTCCCCCCCCCTCGGGAGTAGATACGCAGTATTTT
CDR3 protein: CSAPPPSGVDTQYF

J gene: TRBJ2-1
D gene: -
V gene: TRBV29-1
clone size: many
CDR3 DNA: TGCAGCGTTGTAGGAAGCCATGAGCAGTTCTTC
CDR3 protein: CSVVGSHEQFF

J gene: TRBJ2-5
D gene: -
V gene: TRBV27
clone size: few
CDR3 DNA: TGTGCCAGCAGTTTAACGCGCGCTGCGGAGACCCAGTACTTC
CDR3 protein: CASSLTRAAETQYF

J gene: TRBJ2-3
D gene: TRBD2
V gene: TRBV12-5
clone size: -
CDR3 DNA: TGTGCTAGTGGTTCCTCCCCTAGCGGGAGCACAGATACGCAGTATTTT
CDR3 protein: CASGSSPSGSTDTQYF

J gene: TRBJ2-2
D gene: TRBD1
V gene: TRBV5-6
clone size: few
CDR3 DNA: TGTGCCAGCAGCTTGGCCACAGGGGGTGGCACGACCGGGGAGCTGTTTTTT
CDR3 protein: CASSLATGGGTTGELFF

J gene: TRBJ2-5
D gene: -
V gene: TRBV10-3
clone size: many
CDR3 DNA: TGTGCCATCAGTGGGAGCGAGGAGGAGACCCAGTACTTC
CDR3 protein: CAISGSEEETQYF

J gene: TRBJ1-6
D gene: TRBD1
V gene: TRBV7-3
clone size: few
CDR3 DNA: TGTGCCAGCAGCCCAGGACAGGGGGATTCACCCCTCCACTTT
CDR3 protein: CASSPGQGDSPLHF

J gene: TRBJ1-1
D gene: -
V gene: TRBV20-1
clone size: few
CDR3 DNA: TGCAGTGCCCAAACCTTTGAGGGTGTGAACACTGAAGCTTTCTTT
CDR3 protein: CSAQTFEGVNTEAFF

J gene: TRBJ1-4
D gene: TRBD1
V gene: TRBV27
clone size: -
CDR3 DNA: TGTGCCAGCCGGAGACAGGGGAGGGACGAAAAACTGTTTTTT
CDR3 protein: CASRRQGRDEKLFF

J gene: TRBJ1-1
D gene: -
V gene: TRBV14
clone size: few
CDR3 DNA: TGTGCCAGCAGCCGAGACAGAGGCCGGAACACTGAAGCTTTCTTT
CDR3 protein: CASSRDRGRNTEAFF

J gene: TRBJ1-2
D gene: -
V gene: TRBV10-3
clone size: -
CDR3 DNA: TGTGCCATCAGTGAAGTGCGAGACTATGGCTACACCTTC
CDR3 protein: CAISEVRDYGYTF

J gene: TRBJ2-5
D gene: -
V gene: TRBV20-1
clone size: -
CDR3 DNA: TGCAGCCAGGGAGATCGAGAGACCCAGTACTTC
CDR3 protein: CSQGDRETQYF

J gene: TRBJ1-1
D gene: -
V gene: TRBV29-1
clone size: many
CDR3 DNA: TGCAGCGTTGAGGGGCCTGAAGCTTTCTTT
CDR3 protein: CSVEGPEAFF

J gene: TRBJ2-2
D gene: -
V gene: TRBV18
clone size: -
CDR3 DNA: TGTGCCAGCTCAAGCCTAGGGACCTCCGGGGAGCTGTTTTTT
CDR3 protein: CASSSLGTSGELFF

J gene: TRBJ1-1
D gene: -
V gene: TRBV7-9
clone size: -
CDR3 DNA: TGTGCCAGCAGCTGGCGTTACACTGAAGCTTTCTTT
CDR3 protein: CASSWRYTEAFF

J gene: TRBJ2-7
D gene: TRBD2
V gene: TRBV4-3
clone size: few
CDR3 DNA: TGCGCCAGCAGCCAATCACTAGCGAACGAGCAGTACTTC
CDR3 protein: CASSQSLANEQYF

J gene: TRBJ2-2
D gene: TRBD2
V gene: TRBV15
clone size: few
CDR3 DNA: TGTGCCACCAGCATTAGACTAGCGGGAGCAGGGGGGGAGCTGTTTTTT
CDR3 protein: CATSIRLAGAGGELFF

J gene: TRBJ2-1
D gene: -
V gene: TRBV27
clone size: -
CDR3 DNA: TGTGCCAGCAGTTCCAGGACTACCAACAATGAGCAGTTCTTC
CDR3 protein: CASSSRTTNNEQFF

J gene: TRBJ1-1
D gene: -
V gene: TRBV20-1
clone size: many
CDR3 DNA: TGCAGTGCTAGCCCCGGGAGGGTCGCGGGGGCTTTCTTT
CDR3 protein: CSASPGRVAGAFF

J gene: TRBJ2-2
D gene: TRBD2
V gene: TRBV7-9
clone size: -
CDR3 DNA: TGTGCCAGCAGCTGGGCTAGCGGGAGTTCGGGGGAGCTGTTTTTT
CDR3 protein: CASSWASGSSGELFF

J gene: TRBJ1-4
D gene: -
V gene: TRBV4-3
clone size: -
CDR3 DNA: TGCGCCAGCAGCCAAGAAAAGGTCGGAAAACTGTTTTTT
CDR3 protein: CASSQEKVGKLFF

J gene: TRBJ2-1
D gene: TRBD1
V gene: TRBV7-2
clone size: -
CDR3 DNA: TGTGCCAGCAGTACGGGACAGTTCTCGGCAACCGACAATGAGCAGTTCTTC
CDR3 protein: CASSTGQFSATDNEQFF

J gene: TRBJ1-5
D gene: -
V gene: TRBV12-3/TRBV12-4
clone size: many
CDR3 DNA: TGTGCCAGCAGTTCGGACAGTATGAACCCCCAGCATTTT
CDR3 protein: CASSSDSMNPQHF

J gene: TRBJ2-3
D gene: -
V gene: TRBV9
clone size: many
CDR3 DNA: TGTGCCAGCAGCGTGGGAGATACGCAGTATTTT
CDR3 protein: CASSVGDTQYF

J gene: TRBJ1-2
D gene: -
V gene: TRBV27
clone size: -
CDR3 DNA: TGTCGGGGACCAGTGGACTATGGCTACACCTTC
CDR3 protein: CRGPVDYGYTF

J gene: TRBJ1-1
D gene: -
V gene: TRBV12-3/TRBV12-4
clone size: many
CDR3 DNA: TGTGCCAGCAGCTTAGGGAGGTCCACTGAAGCTTTCTTT
CDR3 protein: CASSLGRSTEAFF

J gene: TRBJ2-4
D gene: TRBD1
V gene: TRBV7-2
clone size: -
CDR3 DNA: TGTGCCAGCAGCTTGGGACAGCAGAAAAACATTCAGTACTTC
CDR3 protein: CASSLGQQKNIQYF

J gene: TRBJ1-5
D gene: -
V gene: TRBV20-1
clone size: -
CDR3 DNA: TGCAGTGCTAGGGGGCAGGGTATGGAGCCCCAGCATTTT
CDR3 protein: CSARGQGMEPQHF

J gene: TRBJ1-5
D gene: -
V gene: TRBV12-3/TRBV12-4
clone size: -
CDR3 DNA: TGTGCCAGCACCACTGGAGGTTCATATCAGCCCCAGCATTTT
CDR3 protein: CASTTGGSYQPQHF

J gene: TRBJ2-1
D gene: TRBD2
V gene: TRBV6-2/TRBV6-3
clone size: -
CDR3 DNA: TGTGCCAGCAGTCCGGGACTAGAAATTATGGTCTTC
CDR3 protein: CASSPGLEIMVF

J gene: TRBJ2-1
D gene: -
V gene: TRBV20-1
clone size: -
CDR3 DNA: TGCAGTGCTAGGGACGGGCGTTACGATGAGCAGTTCTTC
CDR3 protein: CSARDGRYDEQFF

J gene: TRBJ1-1
D gene: -
V gene: TRBV27
clone size: -
CDR3 DNA: TGTGCCAGCAGTCCCCTCGACAGGTTGAACACTGAAGCTTTCTTT
CDR3 protein: CASSPLDRLNTEAFF

J gene: TRBJ2-1
D gene: -
V gene: TRBV10-3
clone size: few
CDR3 DNA: TGTGCCACAGGCCCCCTCTCCTACAATGAGCAGTTCTTC
CDR3 protein: CATGPLSYNEQFF

J gene: TRBJ2-7
D gene: -
V gene: TRBV6-5
clone size: -
CDR3 DNA: TGTGCCAGCAGTTCCTCCCGGGGCAAGGGGGAGCAGTACTTC
CDR3 protein: CASSSSRGKGEQYF

J gene: TRBJ2-1
D gene: TRBD2
V gene: TRBV19
clone size: -
CDR3 DNA: TGTGCCAGTAGTATAGACGGGAGGGTTAGGAATGAGCAGTTCTTC
CDR3 protein: CASSIDGRVRNEQFF

J gene: TRBJ1-1
D gene: TRBD1
V gene: TRBV12-3/TRBV12-4
clone size: few
CDR3 DNA: TGTGCCAGCACTCCTCTCCCCACAGGGGAGAACACTGAAGCTTTCTTT
CDR3 protein: CASTPLPTGENTEAFF

J gene: TRBJ1-5
D gene: -
V gene: TRBV5-5
clone size: few
CDR3 DNA: TGTGCCAGCAGCTTTTCGAAGGGGGACCAGCCCCAGCATTTT
CDR3 protein: CASSFSKGDQPQHF

J gene: TRBJ1-1
D gene: -
V gene: TRBV6-1
clone size: few
CDR3 DNA: TGTGCCAGCAGTGATTCAGGAGGCACTGAAGCTTTCTTT
CDR3 protein: CASSDSGGTEAFF

J gene: TRBJ1-1
D gene: -
V gene: TRBV15
clone size: -
CDR3 DNA: TGTGCCACCAGCCACGGGGGGGACACTGAAGCTTTCTTT
CDR3 protein: CATSHGGDTEAFF

J gene: TRBJ2-3
D gene: TRBD1
V gene: TRBV6-1
clone size: -
CDR3 DNA: TGTGCCAGCAGTCCAGGACAGGGCCTAGGGACGGATACGCAGTATTTT
CDR3 protein: CASSPGQGLGTDTQYF

J gene: TRBJ2-1
D gene: TRBD2
V gene: TRBV7-8
clone size: -
CDR3 DNA: TGTGCCAGCAGCTTAGTGCTACTAGCGGCTAATGAGCAGTTCTTC
CDR3 protein: CASSLVLLAANEQFF

J gene: TRBJ1-6
D gene: -
V gene: TRBV10-3
clone size: many
CDR3 DNA: TGTGCCATCAGTGAGACTGAGGCAGGGACTACTTCACCCCTCCACTTT
CDR3 protein: CAISETEAGTTSPLHF